This note documents a single TCR beta chain sequence. Its antigen is still unknown. The method was immunoSEQ multiplex PCR; TCRdb's version includes in-frame clones alone and lacks a portion of them. The sample shows tens of thousands of clones, 85% to 95% of them seen only once. This CDR3 has 14 amino acids. Germline-derived CDR1 and CDR2 are MNHEY and SMNVEV (reference sequence). With V trimmed by 2 bases and J by 2 bases, 0 bases remained unmatched. These data belong to a study of cytomegalovirus exposure and HLA in healthy donors. Study overall: The roughly 110 validation repertoires used the same platform as the approximately 700 first-cohort repertoires (as reported by a later analysis).

The study's findings and limits: Most TCR sequences were seen very rarely across donors, but some public TCRs occurred in many. Researchers catalogued 150 or so TCR beta chains as cytomegalovirus-associated.

The J gene is TRBJ2-1, the V gene TRBV27, with 7 bases lining up with TRBD2. The sample taken for sequencing was PBMCs. The clonotype comes from a woman under 30 in good health and CMV-seropositive. CDR3 amino acids: CASSLAGAYNEQFF. CDR3 sequence (DNA): TGTGCCAGCAGTTTAGCGGGGGCCTACAATGAGCAGTTCTTC.